The source of this T cell receptor (beta chain) is a study of T cell responses to AZD1222 COVID-19 vaccine. With 4 bases clipped from V and 1 base from J, the junction kept 5 bases outside the gene matches. The CDR3 spans 15 residues. Germline loops: CDR1 MDHEN, CDR2 SYDVKM. Only in-frame clones appear in the TCRdb table, and some are missing; sequencing was by immunoSEQ multiplex PCR. Of some 150,000 clones in the sample, about 91% were seen once. This receptor was taken from an adult in good health. The chain links TRBV28 to TRBJ1-2; TRBD1 aligns across 8 bases. The sequences come from peripheral blood, collected on day 0 of AZD1222 vaccination. In nucleotides, the CDR3 is TGTGCCAGCAGTTCGTGGACAGGGTATAACTATGGCTACACCTTC. This encodes CASSSWTGYNYGYTF.